A selection of T cell receptor beta chains follows, all from one sample in a study of blood T cell repertoires in COVID-19. Using immunoSEQ multiplex PCR, the repertoire was profiled, and TCRdb retains in-frame clones only, with some absent. Of 25,000 to 35,000 clones listed, approximately 87% are singletons. Source material: peripheral blood. The receptors derive from a man between 65 and 85 years old with active COVID-19. Both conserved end residues are part of each CDR3. Each record gives: clone size, V gene, J gene, D gene, CDR3 protein, CDR3 DNA. D genes are given only for firm matches. Size is stated for part of the rows, as once, few or many counts, or as a class when the clone is expanded.

.,TRBV5-1,TRBJ1-5,.,CASSEFGGENQPQHF,TGCGCCAGCAGCGAATTCGGGGGGGAGAATCAGCCCCAGCATTTT
.,TRBV20-1,TRBJ2-2,.,CSASRAGTNTGELFF,TGCAGTGCTAGTAGGGCAGGGACGAACACCGGGGAGCTGTTTTTT
.,TRBV7-3,TRBJ1-2,TRBD1,CASSLISSAGGFYGYTF,TGTGCCAGCAGCTTAATTTCGTCGGCAGGGGGCTTCTATGGCTACACCTTC
.,TRBV5-1,TRBJ2-3,TRBD2,CASSISGGDTDTQYF,TGCGCCAGCAGCATTAGCGGGGGAGACACAGATACGCAGTATTTT
.,TRBV7-6,TRBJ2-7,TRBD2,CASSFGLAYEQYF,TGTGCCAGCAGCTTCGGACTAGCTTACGAGCAGTACTTC
.,TRBV6-6,TRBJ2-7,TRBD1,CASSAGTGIGEQYF,TGTGCCAGCAGCGCCGGGACAGGGATTGGCGAGCAGTACTTC
.,TRBV10-3,TRBJ2-2,.,CAISEVQNTGELFF,TGTGCCATCAGTGAGGTACAGAACACCGGGGAGCTGTTTTTT
.,TRBV7-2,TRBJ2-1,TRBD2,CASSLTSGGALGNEQFF,TGTGCCAGCAGCTTGACTAGCGGGGGGGCGTTAGGGAATGAGCAGTTCTTC
.,TRBV4-3,TRBJ2-3,.,CASSQSRGVGTDTQYF,TGCGCCAGCAGCCAAAGTAGGGGCGTCGGCACAGATACGCAGTATTTT
.,TRBV21-1,TRBJ2-3,.,CASSKEEGPSTDTQYF,TGTGCCAGCAGCAAAGAAGAGGGTCCCAGCACAGATACGCAGTATTTT
once,TRBV10-3,TRBJ2-7,.,CAISDPNDTGYEQYF,TGTGCCATCAGTGACCCAAACGATACGGGTTACGAGCAGTACTTC
.,TRBV19,TRBJ2-1,.,CASSTSWRDEQFF,TGTGCCAGTAGTACCTCCTGGAGGGATGAGCAGTTCTTC
few,TRBV7-4,TRBJ1-5,.,CASSLEAGDYSNQPQHF,TGTGCCAGCAGCTTAGAAGCAGGGGATTATAGCAATCAGCCCCAGCATTTT
.,TRBV28,TRBJ2-1,TRBD1,CASSFVGQGRHEQFF,TGTGCCAGCAGTTTTGTGGGACAGGGTCGGCATGAGCAGTTCTTC
.,TRBV9,TRBJ2-1,TRBD2,CASSVVAGAYNEQFF,TGTGCCAGCAGCGTAGTTGCGGGGGCCTACAATGAGCAGTTCTTC
.,TRBV6-2/TRBV6-3,TRBJ1-3,.,CASSYRRDSGNTIYF,TGTGCCAGCAGTTATCGCAGGGACTCTGGAAACACCATATATTTT
few,TRBV6-5,TRBJ2-7,TRBD2,CASIGTSGYEQYF,TGTGCCAGCATCGGAACTAGCGGTTACGAGCAGTACTTC
.,TRBV5-4,TRBJ1-2,TRBD1,CASSLSGGYGYTF,TGTGCCAGCAGCTTGTCAGGGGGCTATGGCTACACCTTC
.,TRBV7-6,TRBJ2-5,.,CASSQLNPQWETQYF,TGTGCCAGCAGCCAACTAAACCCTCAGTGGGAGACCCAGTACTTC
.,TRBV7-9,TRBJ2-7,.,CASSFRDSSYEQYF,TGTGCCAGCAGCTTCCGGGACTCCTCCTACGAGCAGTACTTC
.,TRBV6-4,TRBJ2-3,TRBD2,CARRRGGENTSTDTQYF,TGTGCCCGACGGCGCGGGGGGGAAAATACTAGCACAGATACGCAGTATTTT
.,TRBV28,TRBJ1-1,.,CASSFSGRGTNTEAFF,TGTGCCAGCAGTTTCTCTGGCAGGGGAACGAACACTGAAGCTTTCTTT
.,TRBV5-6,TRBJ2-5,TRBD2,CASSLVRGGGETQYF,TGTGCCAGCAGCTTAGTACGCGGGGGGGGAGAGACCCAGTACTTC
.,TRBV19,TRBJ1-6,.,CASSIVDWPNSPLHF,TGTGCCAGTAGTATCGTGGACTGGCCCAATTCACCCCTCCACTTT
.,TRBV4-1,TRBJ2-3,TRBD1,CASSRTGGVGDTQYF,TGCGCCAGCAGCCGAACAGGGGGAGTGGGAGATACGCAGTATTTT
.,TRBV14,TRBJ2-1,TRBD2,CASSRLGGAGYNEQFF,TGTGCCAGCAGCCGGCTCGGGGGGGCCGGTTACAATGAGCAGTTCTTC
.,TRBV7-2,TRBJ2-2,.,CASGGQGFTGELFF,TGTGCCAGCGGAGGCCAGGGGTTTACCGGGGAGCTGTTTTTT
.,TRBV1,TRBJ1-5,.,CTSSDRESGNQPQHF,TGCACCTCCTCAGACAGGGAATCCGGCAATCAGCCCCAGCATTTT
.,TRBV11-2,TRBJ1-4,TRBD1,CASSRDSTTNEKLFF,TGTGCCAGCAGCCGGGACAGTACAACTAATGAAAAACTGTTTTTT
.,TRBV2,TRBJ2-5,.,CASSELGARQETQYF,TGTGCCAGCAGTGAACTGGGAGCGAGGCAAGAGACCCAGTACTTC
.,TRBV28,TRBJ2-2,.,CATDRGTRGPGELFF,TGTGCCACCGACAGGGGGACTAGAGGCCCCGGGGAGCTGTTTTTT
.,TRBV5-1,TRBJ2-7,TRBD2,CASSLDSLAGVYEQYF,TGCGCCAGCAGCTTGGATTCCCTAGCGGGGGTGTACGAGCAGTACTTC
few,TRBV6-2/TRBV6-3,TRBJ1-1,.,CASSYYRATEAFF,TGTGCCAGCAGTTACTACAGGGCGACCGAAGCTTTCTTT
.,TRBV12-5,TRBJ2-7,.,CASGLVQGVPYEQYF,TGTGCTAGTGGTTTGGTACAAGGGGTGCCCTACGAGCAGTACTTC
.,TRBV12-1,TRBJ1-6,.,CASSWGLVDSPLHF,TGTGCCAGCAGCTGGGGACTCGTCGATTCACCCCTCCACTTT
.,TRBV27,TRBJ2-1,TRBD2,CASRLAGVYNEQFF,TGTGCCAGCAGGTTAGCGGGGGTGTACAATGAGCAGTTCTTC
.,TRBV11-3,TRBJ1-1,.,CASSLDQGLNTEAFF,TGTGCCAGCAGCTTAGATCAGGGTTTGAACACTGAAGCTTTCTTT
large,TRBV10-1,TRBJ1-2,TRBD1,CASNFRGRVYGYTF,TGCGCCAGCAATTTCAGGGGGCGCGTCTATGGCTACACCTTC
.,TRBV28,TRBJ2-7,.,CASSRPQGSLEQYF,TGTGCCAGCAGCCGCCCACAGGGATCCCTCGAGCAGTACTTC
few,TRBV4-2,TRBJ2-5,TRBD2,CASSRKDHGGAGETQYF,TGTGCCAGCAGCCGGAAGGATCACGGGGGGGCCGGAGAGACCCAGTACTTC
.,TRBV4-1,TRBJ1-6,.,CASSRQASGNSPLHF,TGCGCCAGCAGCAGACAGGCCTCAGGTAATTCACCCCTCCACTTT
.,TRBV5-6,TRBJ1-5,TRBD1,CASSLNRGRNQPQHF,TGTGCCAGCAGCCTTAACAGGGGTCGCAATCAGCCCCAGCATTTT
once,TRBV27,TRBJ2-1,TRBD1,CASSSFTGGRTYNEQFF,TGTGCCAGCAGTTCCTTCACAGGGGGCCGGACCTACAATGAGCAGTTCTTC
once,TRBV7-9,TRBJ1-1,.,CASTNWDLNTEAFF,TGTGCCAGCACCAACTGGGACTTAAACACTGAAGCTTTCTTT
.,TRBV19,TRBJ1-6,TRBD1,CASSPGQDNSPLHF,TGTGCCAGTAGTCCGGGACAGGATAATTCACCCCTCCACTTT
.,TRBV4-3,TRBJ1-4,TRBD1,CASSQDGTGNEKLFF,TGCGCCAGCAGCCAAGATGGGACAGGGAACGAAAAACTGTTTTTT
.,TRBV9,TRBJ1-3,TRBD1,CASSVQPGTAAKSTIYF,TGTGCCAGCAGCGTTCAGCCCGGGACAGCGGCGAAGAGCACCATATATTTT
.,TRBV5-1,TRBJ1-2,TRBD1,CASSSTGPTDGYTF,TGCGCCAGCAGCTCGACAGGGCCAACTGATGGCTACACCTTC